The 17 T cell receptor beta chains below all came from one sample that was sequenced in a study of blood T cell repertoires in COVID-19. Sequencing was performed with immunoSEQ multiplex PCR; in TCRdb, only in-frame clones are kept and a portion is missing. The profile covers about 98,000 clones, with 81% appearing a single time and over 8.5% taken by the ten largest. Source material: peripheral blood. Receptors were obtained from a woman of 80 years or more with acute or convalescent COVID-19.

The CDR3 here is CASSKTGTGEGAFF. CDR3 nucleotides: TGTGCCAGCAGTAAGACCGGGACAGGGGAGGGAGCTTTCTTT. V and J are TRBV6-2 or TRBV6-3 and TRBJ1-1; 10 positions match TRBD1. Trimming at V came to 5 bases and at J to 10 bases, leaving 10 bases not matched to a gene. Germline V gene lookup returns CDR1 MNHEY and CDR2 SVGEGT. The CDR3 consists of 14 residues.

The CDR3 protein is CASSVLEGAGGVDTQYF. The CDR3 DNA sequence: TGTGCCAGCAGCGTACTCGAGGGAGCGGGGGGAGTAGATACGCAGTATTTT. This rearrangement joins TRBV9 to TRBJ2-3, with TRBD2 matching 9 bases. V dropped 1 base and J dropped 5; count of bases not matched to a gene: 11. The germline gives CDR1 SGDLS, CDR2 YYNGEE. This CDR3 region has 17 residues. The variable domain in full, with the rest retrieved from reference TRBV9 and TRBJ2-3, is DSGVTQTPKHLITATGQRVTLRCSPRSGDLSVYWYQQSLDQGLQFLIQYYNGEERAKGNILERFSAQQFPDLHSELNLSSLELGDSALYFCASSVLEGAGGVDTQYFGPGTRLTVL.

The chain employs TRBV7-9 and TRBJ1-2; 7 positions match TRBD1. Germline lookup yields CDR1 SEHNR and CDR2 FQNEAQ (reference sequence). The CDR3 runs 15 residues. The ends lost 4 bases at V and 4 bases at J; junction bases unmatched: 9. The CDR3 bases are TGTGCCAGCAGCTCCTTTAGGGGGCTAGGCTATGGCTACACCTTC. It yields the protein CASSSFRGLGYGYTF.

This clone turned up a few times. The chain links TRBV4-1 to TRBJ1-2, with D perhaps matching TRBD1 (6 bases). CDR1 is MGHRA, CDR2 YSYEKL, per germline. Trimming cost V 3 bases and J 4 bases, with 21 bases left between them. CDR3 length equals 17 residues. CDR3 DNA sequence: TGCGCCAGCAGCCAGGGGACGTTGACAGGCGCCGTCTATGGCTACACCTTC. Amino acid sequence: CASSQGTLTGAVYGYTF.

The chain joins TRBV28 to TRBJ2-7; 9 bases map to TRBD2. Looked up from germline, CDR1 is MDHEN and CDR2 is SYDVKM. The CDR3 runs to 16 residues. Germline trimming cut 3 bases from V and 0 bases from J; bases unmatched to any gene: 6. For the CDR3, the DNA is TGTGCCAGCAGTTTGAGCGGGGGGCCTCGCTCCTACGAGCAGTACTTC. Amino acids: CASSLSGGPRSYEQYF.

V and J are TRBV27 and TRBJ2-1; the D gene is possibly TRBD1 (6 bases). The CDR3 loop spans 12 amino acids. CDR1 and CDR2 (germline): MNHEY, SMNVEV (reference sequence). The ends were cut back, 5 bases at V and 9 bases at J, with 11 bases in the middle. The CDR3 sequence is CASSPQGGEQFF. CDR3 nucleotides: TGTGCCAGCAGTCCACAGGGCGGTGAGCAGTTCTTC.

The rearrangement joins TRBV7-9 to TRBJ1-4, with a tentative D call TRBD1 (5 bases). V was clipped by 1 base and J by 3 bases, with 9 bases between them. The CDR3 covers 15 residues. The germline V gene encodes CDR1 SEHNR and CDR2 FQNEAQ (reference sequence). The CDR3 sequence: CASSLGTRSNEKLFF. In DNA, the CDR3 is TGTGCCAGCAGCTTAGGGACACGCTCTAATGAAAAACTGTTTTTT.

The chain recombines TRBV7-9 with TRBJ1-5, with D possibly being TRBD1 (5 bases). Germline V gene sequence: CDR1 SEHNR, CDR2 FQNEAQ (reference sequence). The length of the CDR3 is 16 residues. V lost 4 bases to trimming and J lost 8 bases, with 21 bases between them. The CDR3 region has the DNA TGTGCCAGCAGCTCCAGCCGGGGGGTGGAAAACGAGCCCCAGCATTTT. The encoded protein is CASSSSRGVENEPQHF.

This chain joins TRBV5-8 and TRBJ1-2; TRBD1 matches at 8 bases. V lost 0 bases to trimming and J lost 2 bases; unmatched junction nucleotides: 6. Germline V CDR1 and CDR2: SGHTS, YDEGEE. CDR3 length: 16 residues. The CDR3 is CASSLVQGANNYGYTF. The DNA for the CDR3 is TGTGCCAGCAGCTTGGTTCAGGGGGCAAACAACTATGGCTACACCTTC.

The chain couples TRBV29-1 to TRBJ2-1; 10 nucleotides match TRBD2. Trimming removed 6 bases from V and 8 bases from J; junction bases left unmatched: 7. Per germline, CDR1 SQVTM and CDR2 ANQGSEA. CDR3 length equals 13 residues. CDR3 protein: CSVVIAGGYEQFF. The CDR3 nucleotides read TGCAGCGTGGTAATAGCGGGGGGCTATGAGCAGTTCTTC.

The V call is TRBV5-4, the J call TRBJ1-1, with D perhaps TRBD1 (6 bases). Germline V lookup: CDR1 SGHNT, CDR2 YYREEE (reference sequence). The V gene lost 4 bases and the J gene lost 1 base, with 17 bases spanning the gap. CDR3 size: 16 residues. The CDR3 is CASSPGTLGWNTEAFF. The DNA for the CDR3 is TGTGCCAGCAGCCCCGGGACATTGGGTTGGAACACTGAAGCTTTCTTT.

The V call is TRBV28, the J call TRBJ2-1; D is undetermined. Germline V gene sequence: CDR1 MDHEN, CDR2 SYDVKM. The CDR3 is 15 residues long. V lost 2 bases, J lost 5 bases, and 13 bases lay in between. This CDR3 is CASSLVGGAHNEQFF. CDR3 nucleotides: TGTGCCAGCAGTTTAGTTGGCGGAGCTCACAATGAGCAGTTCTTC.

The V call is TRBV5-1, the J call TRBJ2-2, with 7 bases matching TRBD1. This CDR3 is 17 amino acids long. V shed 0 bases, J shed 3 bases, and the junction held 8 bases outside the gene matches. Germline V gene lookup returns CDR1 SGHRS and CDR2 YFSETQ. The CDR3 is CASSLGTGAAHTGELFF. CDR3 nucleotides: TGCGCCAGCAGCTTGGGTACAGGGGCCGCACACACCGGGGAGCTGTTTTTT.

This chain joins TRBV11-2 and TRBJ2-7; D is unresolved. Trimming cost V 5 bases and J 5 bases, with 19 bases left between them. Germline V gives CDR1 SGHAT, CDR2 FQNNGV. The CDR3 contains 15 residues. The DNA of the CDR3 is TGTGCCAGCAGCCCTACCCATGACAAACTCCACGAGCAGTACTTC. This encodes CASSPTHDKLHEQYF.

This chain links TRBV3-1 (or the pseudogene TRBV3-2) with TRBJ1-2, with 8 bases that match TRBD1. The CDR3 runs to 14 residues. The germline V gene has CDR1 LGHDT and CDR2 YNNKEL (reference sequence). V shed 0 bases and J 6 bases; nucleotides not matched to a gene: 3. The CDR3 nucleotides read TGTGCCAGCAGCCAAGACCAACAGGGGGATGGCTACACCTTC. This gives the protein CASSQDQQGDGYTF.

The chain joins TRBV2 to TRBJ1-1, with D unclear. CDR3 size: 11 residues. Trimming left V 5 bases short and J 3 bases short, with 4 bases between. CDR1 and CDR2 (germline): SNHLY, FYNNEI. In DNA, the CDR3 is TGTGCCAGCAGTATCGACACTGAAGCTTTCTTT. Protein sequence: CASSIDTEAFF.

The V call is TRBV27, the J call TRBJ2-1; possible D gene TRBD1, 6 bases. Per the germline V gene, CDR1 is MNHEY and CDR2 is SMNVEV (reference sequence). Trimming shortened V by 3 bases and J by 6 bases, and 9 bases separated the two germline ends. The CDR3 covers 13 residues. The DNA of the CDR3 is TGTGCCAGCAGTTTCGGGACACCCAATGAGCAGTTCTTC. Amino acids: CASSFGTPNEQFF.